The 27 T cell receptor beta chains below come from one sample, sequenced in a study of Tregs in tolerant kidney transplant recipients. Profiling relied on immunoSEQ multiplex PCR, and the TCRdb table lists in-frame clones only, not all of them. The sample carries 69,000 or so clones, approximately 88% recorded once. The sample consisted of CD4+ T cells from blood, taken before the transplant. The receptor set was obtained from a human donor who received a combined kidney and bone marrow transplant.

The chain carries TRBV9 and TRBJ2-2, with TRBD1 identical over 8 bases. CDR1 SGDLS and CDR2 YYNGEE come from the germline V gene. The CDR3 contains 16 residues. Germline trimming cut 3 bases from V and 4 bases from J; bases unmatched to any gene: 8. The CDR3 DNA reads as TGTGCCAGCAGCGGCGGTCCAACAGGGGGCACCGGGGAGCTGTTTTTT. Amino acid sequence: CASSGGPTGGTGELFF.

The chain carries TRBV7-6 and TRBJ2-3; 7 nucleotides align to TRBD2. The CDR3 spans 15 residues. V was clipped by 1 base and J by 2 bases; unmatched bases: 3. Germline CDR1 is SGHVS and CDR2 is FNYEAQ. The CDR3, as DNA: TGTGCCAGCAGCTTAGGGGAGCGGGACACAGATACGCAGTATTTT. Protein sequence: CASSLGERDTDTQYF.

The rearrangement uses TRBV28 and TRBJ2-1; D may be TRBD2 (6 bases). V was cut by 3 bases and J by 10 bases, with 25 bases left in between. This CDR3 spans 17 amino acids. The V gene's germline CDR1 is MDHEN and CDR2 SYDVKM. CDR3 in amino acids: CASSFTPGRERPREQFF. CDR3 DNA sequence: TGTGCCAGCAGTTTTACCCCTGGGCGGGAAAGACCCCGGGAGCAGTTCTTC.

This clone was recorded a few times. V usage is TRBV10-3 and J usage is TRBJ1-4; TRBD1 agrees at 8 bases. This CDR3 region has 15 residues. The germline gives CDR1 ENHRY, CDR2 SYGVKD. Trimming at V came to 4 bases and at J to 3 bases, leaving 4 bases not matched to a gene. The CDR3 nucleotides read TGTGCCATCAGTGTTAACAGGGGGTCTAATGAAAAACTGTTTTTT. This translates into CAISVNRGSNEKLFF.

CDR3 nucleotides: TGTGCCAGCCGGTTCGAAGAGACCCAGTACTTC. Translating it yields CASRFEETQYF. This chain joins TRBV6-1 and TRBJ2-5; no clear D gene. This CDR3 has 11 residues. V lost 8 bases and J lost 3, with 7 bases in between. The germline CDR1 and CDR2 sequences are MNHNS and SASEGT.

This rearrangement joins TRBV7-6 to TRBJ2-5, with 7 nucleotides matching TRBD2. This CDR3 comprises 16 residues. V was pared by 5 bases and J by 3 bases, with 12 bases of the junction left unmatched. Looked up from germline, CDR1 is SGHVS and CDR2 is FNYEAQ. CDR3 residues: CASSTAPGLAEETQYF. In DNA form, the CDR3 reads TGTGCCAGCAGCACCGCCCCGGGGCTAGCGGAAGAGACCCAGTACTTC.

The chain employs TRBV30 and TRBJ2-3; no clear D. With 0 bases removed from V and 1 base from J, the gap between germline ends came to 11 bases. This CDR3 contains 15 residues. From germline, CDR1 is GTSNPN and CDR2 SVGIG (reference sequence). The CDR3 reads CAWSVRAPGTDTQYF. The CDR3 nucleotides read TGTGCCTGGAGTGTACGAGCGCCAGGCACAGATACGCAGTATTTT.

V and J are TRBV10-3 and TRBJ2-3, with TRBD2 matching over 13 bases. This CDR3 has 16 residues. Unmatched junction bases numbered 7, after V lost 6 bases and J lost 4 bases. Germline assignment: CDR1 ENHRY and CDR2 SYGVKD. The CDR3 is CAIRVAGLAGPDTQYF. The CDR3 nucleotides read TGTGCCATCAGGGTGGCGGGACTAGCGGGGCCAGATACGCAGTATTTT.

This clone was counted a single time. This chain uses TRBV6-1 with TRBJ2-3; 10 bases match TRBD2. The length of the CDR3 is 17 residues. In germline, CDR1 is MNHNS, CDR2 SASEGT. The ends lost 3 bases at V and 3 bases at J; junction bases unmatched: 9. This CDR3 reads CASSDGGLAVRTDTQYF. The CDR3 DNA is TGTGCCAGCAGTGACGGCGGACTAGCGGTCCGGACAGATACGCAGTATTTT.

In DNA form, the CDR3 reads TGTGCCAGCAGCTTAGGAGGGCCCGCGAACACCGGGGAGCTGTTTTTT. Amino acid sequence: CASSLGGPANTGELFF. The rearrangement joins TRBV5-4 to TRBJ2-2, with D perhaps TRBD2 (6 bases). Germline-derived CDR1 and CDR2 are SGHNT and YYREEE (reference sequence). V was shortened by 2 bases and J by 0 bases, with 11 bases between the two germline ends. This CDR3 has 16 amino acids. The full variable domain, its missing parts supplied by reference TRBV5-4 and TRBJ2-2, is ETGVTQSPTHLIKTRGQQVTLRCSSQSGHNTVSWYQQALGQGPQFIFQYYREEENGRGNFPPRFSGLQFPNYSSELNVNALELDDSALYLCASSLGGPANTGELFFGEGSRLTVL.

V gene TRBV28 combines with J gene TRBJ1-1; a weak D match, TRBD1 (6 bases). V was trimmed by 9 bases and J by 2 bases, leaving 13 bases between them. Germline CDR1 reads MDHEN; CDR2 reads SYDVKM. The CDR3 consists of 13 residues. The CDR3 loop reads CASKQGINTEAFF. The CDR3 DNA follows: TGTGCCAGTAAACAGGGAATAAACACTGAAGCTTTCTTT.

The chain links TRBV19 to TRBJ1-1; D is uncertain. V lost 5 bases and J lost 7, with 20 bases in between. The germline gives CDR1 LNHDA, CDR2 SQIVND (reference sequence). The CDR3 has 15 residues. The CDR3 nucleotides are TGTGCCAGTAGTGTCCGTTCGGGGAACTTCGGTGAAGCTTTCTTT. This sequence encodes CASSVRSGNFGEAFF.

The chain uses TRBV18 and TRBJ1-1, with 9 bases aligning to TRBD1. Trimming removed 4 bases from V and 3 bases from J; junction bases left unmatched: 3. The length of the CDR3 is 14 residues. CDR1 and CDR2 (germline): KGHSH, LQKENI. The CDR3: CASSLRQGDTEAFF. The DNA for the CDR3 is TGTGCCAGCTCACTCAGACAGGGGGACACTGAAGCTTTCTTT.

In DNA, the CDR3 is TGTGCCAGCAGTACAGGGGACAGCTCCTACGAGCAGTACTTC. It yields the protein CASSTGDSSYEQYF. The rearrangement uses TRBV27 and TRBJ2-7, with 7 bases fitting TRBD1. The V gene's germline CDR1 is MNHEY and CDR2 SMNVEV (reference sequence). The ends lost 5 bases at V and 0 bases at J; junction bases unmatched: 4. The CDR3 extends over 14 amino acids.

This chain uses TRBV7-9 with TRBJ2-7; 9 bases match TRBD1. The V gene's germline CDR1 is SEHNR and CDR2 FQNEAQ (reference sequence). This CDR3 is built from 15 residues. The V gene end was trimmed by 0 bases and the J gene end by 2 bases; junction bases not matched to a gene: 2. The DNA for the CDR3 is TGTGCCAGCAGCTTAGCGGGGGACAGGGCCTACGAGCAGTACTTC. Protein product: CASSLAGDRAYEQYF.

The gene calls are TRBV21-1 and TRBJ2-2; the D segment call TRBD2 is taken from the table without a DNA check. TRBV21-1 is a recognized pseudogene. The CDR3 covers 13 residues. The CDR3 sequence: CASSKSYTGELFF. The DNA for the CDR3 is TGTGCCAGCAGCAAGTCGTACACCGGGGAGCTGTTTTTT.

This clone is a singleton in its sample. The chain has TRBV7-3 and TRBJ2-1; no clear D. V lost 5 bases and J lost 5, with 7 bases in between. CDR3 length: 12 amino acids. CDR1 and CDR2 from the germline V gene are SGHTA and FQGTGA. CDR3 protein: CASSLEDNEQFF. CDR3 in DNA: TGTGCCAGCAGCCTAGAGGACAATGAGCAGTTCTTC.

The chain employs TRBV7-2 and TRBJ1-5, with D perhaps TRBD1 (5 bases). V was shortened by 4 bases and J by 10 bases, with 14 bases between the two germline ends. Germline V gene data show CDR1 as SGHTA and CDR2 as FQGNSA. This CDR3 region has 13 residues. CDR3 bases: TGTGCCAGCAGCTCCGGACATCCACAACCCCAGCATTTT. It specifies CASSSGHPQPQHF.

This sequence joins TRBV2 and TRBJ1-5; TRBD1 might be the D (6 bases). The V gene lost 4 bases and the J gene lost 2 bases, with 12 bases spanning the gap. The CDR3 is 15 residues long. Per the germline V gene, CDR1 is SNHLY and CDR2 is FYNNEI. For the CDR3, the DNA is TGTGCCAGCAGTGCGCAGGGGTTGGGCAATCAGCCCCAGCATTTT. This sequence encodes CASSAQGLGNQPQHF.

The chain employs TRBV18 and TRBJ2-2; 9 bases fit TRBD2. Germline CDR1 and CDR2: KGHSH and LQKENI. The CDR3 extends over 16 amino acids. The V segment lost 3 bases and the J segment 1 base; nucleotides outside the gene matches: 3. CDR3 bases: TGTGCCAGCTCACCGTCGACTAGCGGGAACACCGGGGAGCTGTTTTTT. It specifies CASSPSTSGNTGELFF.

The chain uses TRBV29-1 and TRBJ2-5; 11 positions match TRBD2. Losses at the gene ends were 7 bases for V and 0 bases for J; bases not matched to a gene: 1. This CDR3 comprises 13 residues. CDR1 is SQVTM and CDR2 is ANQGSEA in the germline V gene. CDR3: CSGTSGYQETQYF. CDR3 nucleotide sequence: TGCAGCGGGACTAGCGGGTACCAAGAGACCCAGTACTTC.

The J gene is TRBJ2-1, the V gene TRBV5-1, with D possibly TRBD2 on 5 matching bases. This CDR3 comprises 15 residues. Deletions cut 0 bases from V and 5 bases from J, with 12 bases between. Germline V gene lookup returns CDR1 SGHRS and CDR2 YFSETQ. The CDR3 is CASSLGTGMNNEQFF. In DNA form, the CDR3 reads TGCGCCAGCAGCTTGGGGACTGGAATGAACAATGAGCAGTTCTTC. The full variable domain, with the rest looked up from reference TRBV5-1 and TRBJ2-1, is KAGVTQTPRYLIKTRGQQVTLSCSPISGHRSVSWYQQTPGQGLQFLFEYFSETQRNKGNFPGRFSGRQFSNSRSEMNVSTLELGDSALYLCASSLGTGMNNEQFFGPGTRLTVL.

Here the CDR3 DNA reads TGTGCCAGCTCACCAGGGAGCGGGAGCCGGTACGAGCAGTACTTC. Its protein is CASSPGSGSRYEQYF. This chain joins TRBV18 and TRBJ2-7; 8 nucleotides line up with TRBD2. V lost 2 bases and J lost 4; bases outside the gene matches: 7. The germline gives CDR1 KGHSH, CDR2 LQKENI. This CDR3 contains 15 residues. The full variable domain, its missing parts supplied by reference TRBV18 and TRBJ2-7, is NAGVMQNPRHLVRRRGQEARLRCSPMKGHSHVYWYRQLPEEGLKFMVYLQKENIIDESGMPKERFSAEFPKEGPSILRIQQVVRGDSAAYFCASSPGSGSRYEQYFGPGTRLTVT.

The chain carries TRBV27 and TRBJ2-7; 10 bases fit TRBD2. CDR3 length: 18 amino acids. V was clipped by 3 bases and J by 2 bases; unmatched bases: 13. Germline CDR1 is MNHEY and CDR2 is SMNVEV (reference sequence). The CDR3 here is CASSLSSGSLSSPYEQYF. The CDR3 DNA sequence: TGTGCCAGCAGTTTGTCTAGCGGGAGCCTCTCGTCCCCCTACGAGCAGTACTTC.

V is TRBV20-1 and J is TRBJ2-1; 7 nucleotides agree with TRBD1. Germline V lookup: CDR1 DFQATT, CDR2 SNEGSKA (reference sequence). J was trimmed by 9 bases and V by 6 bases; bases with no gene match: 5. The CDR3 has 11 amino acids. CDR3 in amino acids: CSATGDSEQFF. In DNA form, the CDR3 reads TGCAGTGCAACAGGGGATAGTGAGCAGTTCTTC.

The rearrangement joins TRBV20-1 to TRBJ2-1; D remains ambiguous. CDR1 is DFQATT and CDR2 is SNEGSKA in the germline V gene (reference sequence). CDR3 length: 11 residues. V was shortened by 6 bases and J by 8 bases, with 11 bases between the two germline ends. CDR3 bases: TGCAGTGCCCCTCCAGGCCATGAGCAGTTCTTC. This encodes CSAPPGHEQFF.

Here the CDR3 reads CASSLNARLAGLNDEQFF. For the CDR3, the DNA is TGTGCCAGCAGCTTAAACGCGAGACTAGCGGGCCTAAATGATGAGCAGTTCTTC. The chain joins TRBV13 to TRBJ2-1; 10 bases align to TRBD2. The CDR3 has 18 residues. CDR1 PRHDT and CDR2 FYEKMQ come from the germline V gene (reference sequence). With V trimmed by 2 bases and J by 8 bases, 15 bases remained unmatched. Complete variable domain (other parts from reference TRBV13 and TRBJ2-1): AAGVIQSPRHLIKEKRETATLKCYPIPRHDTVYWYQQGPGQDPQFLISFYEKMQSDKGSIPDRFSAQQFSDYHSELNMSSLELGDSALYFCASSLNARLAGLNDEQFFGPGTRLTVL.